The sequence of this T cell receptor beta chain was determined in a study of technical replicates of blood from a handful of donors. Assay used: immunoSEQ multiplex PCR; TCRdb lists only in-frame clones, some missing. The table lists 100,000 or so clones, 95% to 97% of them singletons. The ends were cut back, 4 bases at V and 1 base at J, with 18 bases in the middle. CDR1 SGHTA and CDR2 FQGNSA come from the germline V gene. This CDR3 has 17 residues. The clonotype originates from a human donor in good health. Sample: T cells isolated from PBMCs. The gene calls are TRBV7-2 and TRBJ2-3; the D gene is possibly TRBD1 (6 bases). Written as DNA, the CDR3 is TGTGCCAGCAGCTCGCGACAGGTTGGACACGGCACAGATACGCAGTATTTT. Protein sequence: CASSSRQVGHGTDTQYF.